This T cell receptor (beta chain) was sequenced for a study of T cells expressing NK-cell markers (dated by TCRdb to the early 2020s). About the investigation overall: TCR beta-chain repertoires were profiled in sorted CD3+CD56+NKG2C+, CD3+CD56+NKG2C- and CD3+CD56-NKG2C+ T-cell subsets from roughly eight donors. Seven of the eight sequenced donors were HCMV-seropositive and one was HCMV-seronegative. Randomly selected healthy volunteers, three men and five women, were used as the eight sequenced donors. Sequencing of the libraries produced 2 x 150 bp reads on Illumina HiSeq 2000/2500, MiSeq or NextSeq. Overall study results and their limits: In a handful of donors, the dominant CD3+CD56+NKG2C+ clonotypes were among the top 10 CD8+ clonotypes and accounted for about 1.0-7.5% of CD8+ T cells. Whether the expanded NKG2C-expressing T cell clones were specific for HCMV antigens remained unclear. Those dominant clonotypes were again the most abundant among CD3+CD56-NKG2C+ cells in a handful of donors, at roughly 25-65%.

From its cysteine to its phenylalanine, the CDR3 spans 14 amino acids. No DNA is listed. Taken from the germline V gene (reference sequence), the CDR1 and CDR2 loops are PRHDT and FYEKMQ. On this clonotype: This receptor's antigen is unknown.

TCRdb records Illumina HiSeq 2000 as the sequencer. 5'RACE template switching, by which a universal primer site and unique molecular identifiers were added, was used to make TCR beta cDNA libraries. Priming for cDNA synthesis came from the TCR beta constant segment, and two successive PCR amplification steps followed. The study's own analysis went as follows. MIGEC handled demultiplexing of the reads and grouping by UMI, while MiTCR was used to assemble and quantify clonotypes. To exclude erroneous sequences, only TCR cDNA sequences supported by at least two reads were retained. The tcR package was used for downstream repertoire analysis, and clonotypes were matched between fractions using CDR3 nucleotide sequence together with V segment. Antigen specificity was annotated against VDJdb with VDJmatch, allowing one amino acid substitution in CDR3. Reads reprocessed by TCRdb are summarized as one entry per CDR3 protein sequence, and DNA is absent. What appears here as the V and J calls and clone size reflects TCRdb's work, not the paper's. For this sample, the table gives 550,000 to 600,000 distinct CDR3 sequences. Of the sample, 3% to 4.5% is held by the ten largest clones.

HCMV-specific IgG was detected in serum with a commercial ELISA kit to determine HCMV serostatus. Peripheral blood mononuclear cells were isolated from blood by Ficoll density gradient centrifugation. The clonotype comes from a man aged 18 to 35 in good health. Donor details come from another sample of the same person, matched by shared clones. Sample: blood T cells: a sorted CD56 or NKG2C T cell subset, CD4+ or CD8+ T cells, or bulk PBMC T cells (not recorded which). Here the chain combines TRBV13 and TRBJ2-1; TCRdb's D gene call, TRBD1, goes unchecked for lack of DNA. The CDR3 amino acid sequence is: CASSDVGGGGEQFF.